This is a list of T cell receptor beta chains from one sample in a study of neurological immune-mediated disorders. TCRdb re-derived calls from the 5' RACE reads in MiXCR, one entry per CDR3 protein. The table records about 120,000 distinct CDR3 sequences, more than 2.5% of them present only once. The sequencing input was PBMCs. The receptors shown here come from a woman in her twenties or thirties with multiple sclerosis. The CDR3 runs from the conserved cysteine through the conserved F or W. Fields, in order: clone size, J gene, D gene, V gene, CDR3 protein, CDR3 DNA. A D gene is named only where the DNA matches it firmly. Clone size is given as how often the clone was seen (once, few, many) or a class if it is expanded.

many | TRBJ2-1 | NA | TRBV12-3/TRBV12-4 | CASSPGGWFNEQFF | TGTGCCAGCAGCCCCGGGGGTTGGTTCAATGAGCAGTTCTTC
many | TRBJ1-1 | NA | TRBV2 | CASRGQGGMNTEAFF | TGTGCCAGCCGGGGGCAGGGAGGGATGAACACTGAAGCTTTCTTT
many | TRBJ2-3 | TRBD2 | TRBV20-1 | CSARDFRLAGGEDTQYF | TGCAGTGCTAGAGATTTTAGGCTAGCGGGAGGTGAAGATACGCAGTATTTT
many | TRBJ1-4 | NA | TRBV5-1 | CASSPSQRQVMSPSEKLFF | TGCGCCAGCAGCCCCTCTCAGCGACAGGTGATGTCCCCAAGTGAAAAACTGTTTTTT
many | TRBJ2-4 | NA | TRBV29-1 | CSTRTGTQGIQYF | TGCAGTACCCGAACAGGGACCCAGGGGATTCAGTACTTC
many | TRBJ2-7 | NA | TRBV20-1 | CSARGPGNNEQYF | TGCAGTGCTCGGGGGCCAGGTAACAACGAGCAGTACTTC
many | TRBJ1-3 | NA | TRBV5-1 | CASRESAANTIYF | TGCGCCTCAAGGGAATCGGCCGCAAACACCATATATTTT
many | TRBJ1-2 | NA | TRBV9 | CASSVSSHYGYTF | TGTGCCAGCAGCGTATCTTCTCACTATGGCTACACCTTC
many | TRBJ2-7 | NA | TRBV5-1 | CASSFGTASSYEQYF | TGCGCCAGCAGTTTTGGGACCGCCAGCTCCTACGAGCAGTACTTC
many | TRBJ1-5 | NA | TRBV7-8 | CASSLVRWVGANQPQHF | TGTGCCAGCAGCTTAGTTCGTTGGGTAGGGGCAAATCAGCCCCAGCATTTT
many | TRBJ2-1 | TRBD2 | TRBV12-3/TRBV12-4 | CASSFPASGGAFYPYNEQFF | TGTGCCAGCAGTTTTCCGGCTAGCGGGGGGGCCTTTTACCCCTACAATGAGCAGTTCTTC
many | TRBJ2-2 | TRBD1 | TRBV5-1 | CASRDSGRGRAAGELFF | TGCGCCAGCAGAGACAGCGGTAGGGGGCGCGCCGCCGGGGAGCTGTTTTTT
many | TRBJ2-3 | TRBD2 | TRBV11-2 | CASSPGTSGRADTQYF | TGTGCCAGCAGCCCCGGGACTAGCGGGAGGGCAGATACGCAGTATTTT
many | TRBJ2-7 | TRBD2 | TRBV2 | CASSRLAGSYEQYF | TGTGCCAGCAGCAGACTAGCGGGTTCCTACGAGCAGTACTTC
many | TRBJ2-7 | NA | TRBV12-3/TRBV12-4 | CASSLVEGWLSEQYF | TGTGCCAGCAGTTTAGTAGAAGGCTGGCTAAGTGAGCAGTACTTC
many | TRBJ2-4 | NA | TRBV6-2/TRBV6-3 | CASSPWEWGKNIQYF | TGTGCCAGCAGCCCCTGGGAGTGGGGCAAAAACATTCAGTACTTC
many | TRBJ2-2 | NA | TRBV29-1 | CSVEKLQVDTGELFF | TGCAGCGTCGAGAAGTTGCAGGTAGACACCGGGGAGCTGTTTTTT
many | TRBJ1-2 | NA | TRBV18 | CASSPLLTGANYGYTF | TGTGCCAGCTCACCACTATTGACAGGAGCTAACTATGGCTACACCTTC
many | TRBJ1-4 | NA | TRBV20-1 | CSARWSNEKLFF | TGCAGTGCTAGATGGTCGAATGAAAAACTGTTTTTT
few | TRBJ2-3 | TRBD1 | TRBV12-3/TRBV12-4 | CASSFGTGGQTDTQYF | TGTGCCAGCAGTTTTGGGACAGGGGGCCAGACAGATACGCAGTATTTT
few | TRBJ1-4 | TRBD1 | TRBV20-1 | CSTARGQSNEKLFF | TGCAGTACCGCGCGGGGACAGTCTAATGAAAAACTGTTTTTT
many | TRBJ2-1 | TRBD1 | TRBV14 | CASSRKGQSSYNEQFF | TGTGCCAGCAGTCGAAAGGGACAGAGCTCCTACAATGAGCAGTTCTTC